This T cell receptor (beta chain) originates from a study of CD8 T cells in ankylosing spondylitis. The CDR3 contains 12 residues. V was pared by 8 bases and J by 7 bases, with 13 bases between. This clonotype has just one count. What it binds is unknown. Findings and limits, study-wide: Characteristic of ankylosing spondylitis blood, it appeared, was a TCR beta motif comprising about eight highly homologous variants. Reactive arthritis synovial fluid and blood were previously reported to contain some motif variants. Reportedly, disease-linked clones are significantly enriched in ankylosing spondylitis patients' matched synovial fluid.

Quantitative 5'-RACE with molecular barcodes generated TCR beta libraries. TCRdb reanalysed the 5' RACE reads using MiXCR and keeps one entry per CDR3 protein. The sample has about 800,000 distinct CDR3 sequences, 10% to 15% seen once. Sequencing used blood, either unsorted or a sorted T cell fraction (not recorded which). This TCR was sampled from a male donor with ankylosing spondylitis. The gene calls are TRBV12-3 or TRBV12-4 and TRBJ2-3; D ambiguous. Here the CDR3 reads CASQTRGNTQYF. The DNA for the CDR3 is TGTGCCAGCCAAACCAGAGGTAATACGCAGTATTTT.